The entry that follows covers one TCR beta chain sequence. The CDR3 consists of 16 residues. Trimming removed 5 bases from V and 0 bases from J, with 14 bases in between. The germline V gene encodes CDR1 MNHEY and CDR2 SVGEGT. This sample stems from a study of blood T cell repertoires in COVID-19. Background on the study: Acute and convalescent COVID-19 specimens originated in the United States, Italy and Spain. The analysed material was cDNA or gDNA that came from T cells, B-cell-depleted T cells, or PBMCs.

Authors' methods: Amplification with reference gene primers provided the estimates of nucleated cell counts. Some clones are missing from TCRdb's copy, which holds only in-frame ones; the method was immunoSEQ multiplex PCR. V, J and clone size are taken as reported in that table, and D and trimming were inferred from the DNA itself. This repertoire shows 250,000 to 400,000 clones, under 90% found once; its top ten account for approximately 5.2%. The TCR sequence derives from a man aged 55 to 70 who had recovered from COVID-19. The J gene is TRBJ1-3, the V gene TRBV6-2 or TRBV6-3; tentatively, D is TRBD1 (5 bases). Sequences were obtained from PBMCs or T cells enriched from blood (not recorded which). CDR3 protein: CASSPLGRSSGNTIYF. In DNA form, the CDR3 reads TGTGCCAGCAGTCCCCTGGGGCGGAGCTCTGGAAACACCATATATTTT.